This TCR beta chain was sequenced in a study of shared clonotypes between healthy human individuals. Study-wide results and caveats: Across a handful of donors, naive CD4 shared around 5%, naive CD8 more than 3%, memory CD4 more than 2%, memory CD8 0.35% to 0.5%.

Assay: immunoSEQ multiplex PCR; the TCRdb copy retains only in-frame clones and omits some. The table has about 2.3 million clones, over 90% seen once. A remark on this clone: What it binds is not known.

CDR3 length equals 17 residues. CDR1 is MDHEN, CDR2 SYDVKM, per germline. V dropped 2 bases and J dropped 7; count of bases not matched to a gene: 13. Sequencing was performed on naive CD4+ T cells from PBMCs. Stated subset: CD45RA+ positively selected. The receptor was isolated from a young man in good health. Some clones in this sample may be carry-over from other donors' samples. The chain couples TRBV28 to TRBJ2-5; 10 bases map to TRBD2. The CDR3: CASSLVGLAGASGTQYF. In nucleotides, the CDR3 is TGTGCCAGCAGTTTAGTCGGGCTAGCGGGAGCGAGCGGGACCCAGTACTTC.